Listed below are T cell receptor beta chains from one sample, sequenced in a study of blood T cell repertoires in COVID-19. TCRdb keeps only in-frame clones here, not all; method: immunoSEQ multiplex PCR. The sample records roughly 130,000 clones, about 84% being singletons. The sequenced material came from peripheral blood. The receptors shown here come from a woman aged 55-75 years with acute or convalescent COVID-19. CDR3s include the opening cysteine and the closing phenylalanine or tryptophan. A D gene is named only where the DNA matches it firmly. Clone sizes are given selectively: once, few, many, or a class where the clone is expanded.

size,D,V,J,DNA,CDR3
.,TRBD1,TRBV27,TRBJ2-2,TGTGCCAGCAGTGACAGGGGGAACACCGGGGAGCTGTTTTTT,CASSDRGNTGELFF
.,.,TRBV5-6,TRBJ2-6,TGTGCCAGCAGCTTGGCTCCGGGTTTGTCTGGGGCCAACGTCCTGACTTTC,CASSLAPGLSGANVLTF
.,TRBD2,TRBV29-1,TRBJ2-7,TGCAGCGCGACTAGCGGGATCACCTACGAGCAGTACTTC,CSATSGITYEQYF
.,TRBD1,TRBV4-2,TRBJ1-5,TGTGCCAGCAGCCCAAGCCAGGGCGCTGGACAGGCCCTCAATCAGCCCCAGCATTTT,CASSPSQGAGQALNQPQHF
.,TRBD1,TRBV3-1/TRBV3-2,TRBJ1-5,TGTGCCAGCAGCCCTGGGACAGGGGGAAATCAGCCCCAGCATTTT,CASSPGTGGNQPQHF
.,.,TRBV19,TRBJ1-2,TGTGCCAGTAGTATAGGGAGAACCTATGGCTACACCTTC,CASSIGRTYGYTF
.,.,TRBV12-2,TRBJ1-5,.,CASRPRGWGRGNQPQHF
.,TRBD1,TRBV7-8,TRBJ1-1,TGTGCCAGCAGCTTGCGGACAGGGGGCGCAGGCACTGAAGCTTTCTTT,CASSLRTGGAGTEAFF
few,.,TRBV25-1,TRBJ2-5,TGTGCCAGCAGTGAAGCAGGGATACAAGAGACCCAGTACTTC,CASSEAGIQETQYF
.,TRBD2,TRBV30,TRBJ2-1,TGTGCCTGGAGTCCCCCCCCAGCGGGGTCCTACAATGAGCAGTTCTTC,CAWSPPPAGSYNEQFF
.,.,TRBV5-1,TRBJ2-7,TGCGCCAGCAGCTTGGTAGGGGACGAGCAGTACTTC,CASSLVGDEQYF
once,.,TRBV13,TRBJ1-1,TGTGCCAGCAGCCCAGATCGGGGAAACACTGAAGCTTTCTTT,CASSPDRGNTEAFF
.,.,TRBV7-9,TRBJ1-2,TGTGCCAGCAGCTTCGGTCACTATGGCTACACCTTC,CASSFGHYGYTF
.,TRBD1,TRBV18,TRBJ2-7,TGTGCCAGCTCAGTTAGACAGGGGGGCTACGAGCAGTACTTC,CASSVRQGGYEQYF
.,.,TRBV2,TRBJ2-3,TGTGCCAGCCAGTACACAGATACGCAGTATTTT,CASQYTDTQYF
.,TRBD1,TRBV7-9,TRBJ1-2,TGTGCCAGCAGCTTAGCGACAGGACAGGGGGATGGCTACACCTTC,CASSLATGQGDGYTF
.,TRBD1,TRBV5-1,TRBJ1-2,TGCGCCAGCAGCCAATGGGACAGCTCCAACTATGGCTACACCTTC,CASSQWDSSNYGYTF
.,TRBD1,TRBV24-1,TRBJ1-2,TGTGCCACCAGTGTAAGGACAGGGTTTGGCTACACCTTC,CATSVRTGFGYTF
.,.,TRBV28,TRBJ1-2,TGTGCCAGCAATCTGGCTGGCTATGGCTACACCTTC,CASNLAGYGYTF
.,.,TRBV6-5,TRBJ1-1,TGTGCCAGCAGTTGGACATACCGGAACACTGAAGCTTTCTTT,CASSWTYRNTEAFF
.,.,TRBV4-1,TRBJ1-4,TGCGCCAGCAGCCAAGTGGGTCTTGGGAACGGGATGGAAAAACTGTTTTTT,CASSQVGLGNGMEKLFF
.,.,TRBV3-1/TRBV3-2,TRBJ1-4,TGTGCCAGCAGCCAAGCTGATGAAAAACTGTTTTTT,CASSQADEKLFF
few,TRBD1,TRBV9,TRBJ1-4,TGTGCCAGCAGCGCGACAGGGGGCGCACTTGAAAAACTGTTTTTT,CASSATGGALEKLFF
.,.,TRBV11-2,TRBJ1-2,TGTGCCAGCAGCCCGCAGGATGGCTACACCTTC,CASSPQDGYTF